This T cell receptor beta chain was found in a study of T cells in Graves' hyperthyroidism and ophthalmopathy. TCR beta CDR3 regions were amplified from RNA transcripts. A first-round RT-PCR of the TCR CDR3 used the HTBI primer set. MiXCR, run by TCRdb on the multiplex PCR reads, gives a single entry per CDR3 protein. The sample has some 400,000 distinct CDR3 sequences; approximately 15% are singletons. Reasons for excluding patients were uncontrolled infection, other autoimmune disease, pregnancy or lactation. Germline CDR1 reads ENHRY; CDR2 reads SYGVKD. V was pared by 3 bases and J by 4 bases, with 9 bases of the junction left unmatched. CDR3 length equals 16 residues. Study-wide results and caveats: Classification by a 13 V-J model distinguished ophthalmopathy from stable hyperthyroidism. Blood also showed most of the thyroid clonotypes that were expanded above 0.001. Ophthalmopathy onset followed model prediction by a median about seven months.

This clonotype has ten or more counts. No antigen is known for it. The sequencing sample was made of blood. The TCR was taken from a woman in her sixties or seventies with Graves' hyperthyroidism. The chain employs TRBV10-3 and TRBJ2-1; 7 bases align to TRBD2. CDR3 sequence reads: CAISDPPAGPYNEQFF. For the CDR3, the DNA is TGTGCCATCAGTGATCCCCCAGCGGGACCTTACAATGAGCAGTTCTTC.